This TCR beta chain was obtained from a study of identical twins. Study-wide points: There were fewer insertions in abundant cord blood beta clonotypes, but memory repertoires showed no such pattern. Potential partial confounding of zero-insertion analyses by invariant MAIT and iNKT cells was noted.

A few counts support this clonotype. Its target is unknown. cDNA carried unique molecular identifiers, and a universal primer site was added by template switching. TCRdb passed the 5' RACE reads through MiXCR, listing each CDR3 protein once. This sample has fewer than 250,000 distinct CDR3 sequences, with around a tenth found just once. The CDR3 length is 15 residues. Germline CDR1 is SNHLY and CDR2 is FYNNEI. The trim removed 6 bases at V and 7 bases at J, leaving 6 bases unmatched. The TCR originated in a woman in her late teens or twenties in good health. The genes are TRBV2 and TRBJ1-6; TRBD1 matches at 10 bases. The sample was memory (CD45RO+) T cells sorted from blood. The CDR3 spells CASRAGTGVNSPLHF. CDR3 bases: TGTGCCAGCAGGGCCGGGACAGGGGTGAATTCACCCCTCCACTTT. The full variable domain, in which reference TRBV2 and TRBJ1-6 provide the parts outside the CDR3, is EPEVTQTPSHQVTQMGQEVILRCVPISNHLYFYWYRQILGQKVEFLVSFYNNEISEKSEIFDDQFSVERPDGSNFTLKIRSTKLEDSAMYFCASRAGTGVNSPLHFGNGTRLTVT.